The 26 T cell receptor beta chains given below trace back to one sample, sequenced in a study of blood T cells in healthy people across ages. Next came a second PCR, run for about 6 to 12 cycles, which used a sample-barcoded 5' primer along with a J-beta primer mix. TCRdb re-derived calls from the 5' RACE reads in MiXCR, one entry per CDR3 protein. The table lists roughly 1,700,000 distinct CDR3 sequences, 28% of them singletons. Sequenced material: blood. Receptors were obtained from a woman aged 30 to 39 in good health.

This clonotype was recorded many times. The V gene is TRBV29-1, the J gene TRBJ2-7; D remains unclear. V dropped 7 bases and J dropped 0 bases, with 13 bases sitting between them. In germline, CDR1 is SQVTM, CDR2 ANQGSEA. This CDR3 comprises 13 residues. The chain's CDR3 is CSGKVHSSYEQYF. Here the CDR3 DNA reads TGCAGCGGGAAAGTTCACAGCTCCTACGAGCAGTACTTC.

The CDR3 DNA follows: TGTGCCAGCAGCCAAAGTCGGTGGGAGGGCCCCTACGAGCAGTACTTC. Translation gives CASSQSRWEGPYEQYF. V is TRBV7-8 and J is TRBJ2-7; 7 bases match TRBD2. Germline V gives CDR1 SGHVS, CDR2 FQNEAQ. The CDR3 consists of 16 residues. V trimming: 5 bases; J trimming: 2 bases; junction bases outside the gene matches: 12. Looking up the rest from reference TRBV7-8 and TRBJ2-7 gives the full variable domain: GAGVSQSPRYKVAKRGQDVALRCDPISGHVSLFWYQQALGQGPEFLTYFQNEAQLDKSGLPSDRFFAERPEGSVSTLKIQRTQQEDSAVYLCASSQSRWEGPYEQYFGPGTRLTVT.

This clonotype was detected many times. V gene TRBV9 combines with J gene TRBJ2-5; 10 bases line up with TRBD1. This CDR3 is 17 amino acids long. The germline gives CDR1 SGDLS, CDR2 YYNGEE. V lost 4 bases and J lost 5; bases outside the gene matches: 14. CDR3 DNA: TGTGCCAGCAGCAGATCCGGGACAGGGGCCTCCGGGGAGACCCAGTACTTC. Its protein is CASSRSGTGASGETQYF.

This clonotype was recorded a few times. The chain recombines TRBV28 with TRBJ2-7; the match to TRBD1 covers 8 bases. Germline V CDR1 and CDR2: MDHEN, SYDVKM. This CDR3 has 13 residues. V gave up 6 bases and J gave up 10 bases; unmatched junction bases: 11. CDR3 nucleotide sequence: TGTGCCAGCAGCCAATTGGAAACAGGGGGACAGTACTTC. The encoded protein is CASSQLETGGQYF.

Concerning this clonotype: This may be a read error, as it is one base from a much larger clone. The chain links TRBV29-1 to TRBJ2-7; no clear D gene. V was pared by 1 base and J by 2 bases, with 15 bases between. The germline gives CDR1 SQVTM, CDR2 ANQGSEA. The CDR3 runs to 15 residues. CDR3 protein: CSVEGRQEFAYEQYF. In DNA, the CDR3 is TGCAGCGTTGAAGGGAGACAAGAGTTTGCCTACGAGCAGTACTTC.

A word on this clonotype: A much bigger clone sits one base away, suggesting this may be a read error. This chain uses TRBV12-3 or TRBV12-4 with TRBJ2-6, with D possibly TRBD2 on 5 matching bases. The CDR3 is 14 residues long. V lost 3 bases, J lost 8 bases, and 11 bases lay in between. CDR3 protein: CASSLLTGTNVLTF. The CDR3 nucleotides are TGTGCCAGCAGTTTGCTAACCGGGACCAACGTCCTGACTTTC.

This clonotype was detected only a few times. The V and J genes are TRBV13 and TRBJ2-7; 7 bases align to TRBD1. The germline V gene encodes CDR1 PRHDT and CDR2 FYEKMQ (reference sequence). This CDR3 contains 12 residues. V was clipped by 3 bases and J by 6 bases; unmatched bases: 2. DNA for the CDR3: TGTGCCAGCAGCTTCGACAGGGTCGAGCAGTACTTC. It encodes CASSFDRVEQYF.

Many counts were recorded for this clonotype. This rearrangement joins TRBV5-1 to TRBJ2-3; no clear D gene. V lost 0 bases to trimming and J lost 4 bases, with 12 bases between them. CDR3 length equals 15 residues. The germline V gene encodes CDR1 SGHRS and CDR2 YFSETQ. CDR3 region: CASSLVDSRADTQYF. The CDR3 coding sequence is TGCGCCAGCAGCTTGGTAGATAGCAGAGCAGATACGCAGTATTTT.

This clonotype was recorded many times. The J gene is TRBJ2-3, the V gene TRBV28; D is possibly TRBD1 (7 bases). The CDR3 contains 15 residues. V lost 5 bases, J lost 2 bases, and 14 bases lay in between. CDR1 is MDHEN and CDR2 is SYDVKM in the germline V gene. CDR3 loop: CASSDTGDFTDTQYF. DNA for the CDR3: TGTGCCAGCAGTGACACAGGGGACTTCACAGATACGCAGTATTTT.

The sample holds a few counts of this clonotype. Its ends do not fully match the called genes, so a read error is possible. This chain uses TRBV10-3 with TRBJ2-7, with TRBD2 matching 10 bases. The CDR3 runs 14 residues. The germline V gene has CDR1 ENHRY and CDR2 SYGVKD. This chain's CDR3 is CAISVGSGGAGQYF. As DNA, the CDR3 is TGCGCCATCAGTGTAGGCAGCGGGGGGGCGGGACAGTACTTC.

Many counts were recorded for this clonotype. The chain is built from TRBV20-1 and TRBJ2-7; 7 positions agree with TRBD1. J gave up 5 bases and V 3 bases, and 7 bases lay outside the gene matches. From germline, CDR1 is DFQATT and CDR2 SNEGSKA (reference sequence). This CDR3 is built from 13 residues. CDR3 bases: TGCAGTGCTAGTAACAGGGGTACCCACGAGCAGTACTTC. This translates into CSASNRGTHEQYF.

With regard to this clonotype: One end of the junction does not line up with germline, which may come from a read error. The chain joins TRBV5-1 to TRBJ2-3; 14 bases line up with TRBD2. Germline V lookup: CDR1 SGHRS, CDR2 YFSETQ. This CDR3 spans 16 amino acids. CDR3 sequence: CANSLGTSGSPDTQYF. The CDR3 region has the DNA TGCGCCAACAGCTTGGGGACTAGCGGGAGCCCAGATACGCAGTATTTT.

Only a few counts were recorded for this clonotype. This sequence joins TRBV9 and TRBJ1-2; D perhaps matches TRBD1 (6 bases). Germline loops: CDR1 SGDLS, CDR2 YYNGEE. The CDR3 has 15 amino acids. Trimming removed 0 bases at V and 0 bases at J, with 9 bases between. For the CDR3, the DNA is TGTGCCAGCAGCGTAGAGGGGGATTCTAACTATGGCTACACCTTC. This encodes CASSVEGDSNYGYTF.

A word on this clonotype: Sequence at one end of the junction differs from germline and may be a read error. This rearrangement joins TRBV18 to TRBJ2-5; D is unresolved. The closer fit of TRBJ2-7 to the DNA end suggests the J call may be wrong. The CDR3 loop spans 13 amino acids. Germline V lookup: CDR1 KGHSH, CDR2 LQKENI. The CDR3 loop is CASSPEAPYEQYF. In DNA form, the CDR3 reads TGTGCCAGTTCACCAGAGGCTCCCTACGAGCAGTACTTC.

The sample holds a few counts of this clonotype. V is TRBV24-1 and J is TRBJ2-3; D is uncertain. The V gene lost 3 bases and the J gene lost 4 bases, with 10 bases spanning the gap. From germline, CDR1 is KGHDR and CDR2 SFDVKD. CDR3 size: 14 residues. The chain's CDR3 is CATSDAEVADTQYF. DNA of the CDR3: TGTGCCACCAGTGATGCCGAAGTGGCAGATACGCAGTATTTT.

In this sample, this clonotype turned up many times. The genes are TRBV20-1 and TRBJ2-7, with D perhaps TRBD1 or TRBD2 (6 bases each). V was shortened by 3 bases and J by 3 bases, with 15 bases between the two germline ends. Germline lookup yields CDR1 DFQATT and CDR2 SNEGSKA (reference sequence). The CDR3 consists of 14 residues. The CDR3 sequence: CSASAGHQVYEQYF. The DNA for the CDR3 is TGCAGTGCTAGCGCGGGACACCAGGTCTACGAGCAGTACTTC.

The V gene is TRBV6-4, the J gene TRBJ2-7; TRBD2 matches at 8 bases. This CDR3 is built from 15 residues. Germline CDR1 MRHNA, CDR2 SNTAGT. V shed 7 bases, J shed 0 bases, and the junction held 8 bases outside the gene matches. CDR3 in amino acids: CASNLGRASSYEQYF. The CDR3 region has the DNA TGTGCCAGCAACCTCGGGAGGGCCAGCTCCTACGAGCAGTACTTC.

This clonotype was found many times. V and J are TRBV6-1 and TRBJ2-5; possibly TRBD1 or TRBD2 for D (5 bases each). The CDR3 runs to 15 residues. CDR1 MNHNS and CDR2 SASEGT come from the germline V gene. Trimming stripped 1 base from V and 5 bases from J, with 14 bases between. The CDR3 loop is CASSEVGGLTETQYF. For the CDR3, the DNA is TGTGCCAGCAGTGAAGTTGGGGGATTGACGGAGACCCAGTACTTC.

The chain combines TRBV5-5 with TRBJ2-5, with D possibly being TRBD2 (6 bases). Trimming removed 4 bases at V and 5 bases at J, with 15 bases between. Germline values: CDR1 SGHKS, CDR2 YYEKEE (reference sequence). The CDR3 is 14 amino acids. The CDR3: CASSGGNPGETQYF. DNA of the CDR3: TGTGCCAGCAGCGGGGGGAATCCGGGGGAGACCCAGTACTTC.

The chain carries TRBV5-5 and TRBJ2-1; TRBD1 agrees at 7 bases. J lost 0 bases, V lost 6 bases, and 15 bases had no gene match. Germline V lookup: CDR1 SGHKS, CDR2 YYEKEE (reference sequence). This CDR3 has 18 residues. The chain's CDR3 is CASTPGQLLATSYNEQFF. In DNA form, the CDR3 reads TGTGCCAGCACCCCGGGACAGCTGCTAGCTACCTCCTACAATGAGCAGTTCTTC.

The chain recombines TRBV21-1 with TRBJ2-6; TRBD1, the table's D call, was not compared with the DNA. TRBV21-1 is deemed a pseudogene. The CDR3 is made up of 19 amino acids. The CDR3 region is CASSNGILGEFSGANVLTF. DNA for the CDR3: TGTGCCAGCAGCAACGGGATTTTGGGGGAATTCTCTGGGGCCAACGTCCTGACTTTC.

This clonotype occurred a few times. The rearrangement links TRBV7-8 to TRBJ2-7; TRBD2 is a possible D gene (6 bases). The V end lost 5 bases, the J end lost 0 bases, and 17 bases lay between the germline ends. CDR3 length equals 16 residues. Germline CDR1 and CDR2: SGHVS and FQNEAQ. The CDR3 sequence: CASSPSGGGISYEQYF. CDR3 nucleotides: TGTGCCAGCAGCCCCTCCGGTGGGGGGATCTCCTACGAGCAGTACTTC.

As to this clonotype: An end of the junction does not agree with germline; a read error may underlie this. The chain uses TRBV6-6 and TRBJ2-1; D is possibly TRBD2 (6 bases). Germline-derived CDR1 and CDR2 are MNHNY and SVGAGI (reference sequence). This CDR3 spans 12 amino acids. CDR3 sequence reads: CANSPLALEQFF. The CDR3 nucleotides are TGTGCCAACAGTCCCCTAGCGTTGGAGCAGTTCTTC.

The chain recombines TRBV29-1 with TRBJ1-2, with 9 nucleotides matching TRBD1. This CDR3 has 15 residues. Germline V gene data show CDR1 as SQVTM and CDR2 as ANQGSEA. This CDR3 reads CSVIQSLGQGLGYTF. For the CDR3, the DNA is TGCAGTGTGATTCAAAGCCTGGGACAGGGTCTTGGCTACACCTTC.

This clonotype was recorded a few times. V and J are TRBV12-3 or TRBV12-4 and TRBJ1-2, with TRBD1 matching 9 bases. This CDR3 contains 15 residues. V lost 5 bases, J lost 8 bases, and 12 bases stayed unmatched. The CDR3 DNA sequence: TGTGCCAGCAGTGGCGACAGGGACAGGGTAAAAGGCTACACCTTC. As protein: CASSGDRDRVKGYTF.

The chain has TRBV6-6 and TRBJ2-7; no clear D. With 2 bases removed from V and 3 bases from J, the gap between germline ends came to 11 bases. The CDR3 totals 14 residues. Germline V gene data show CDR1 as MNHNY and CDR2 as SVGAGI (reference sequence). The DNA for the CDR3 is TGTGCCAGCAGTTACGGAGATCTCCTCTACGAGCAGTACTTC. Translating it yields CASSYGDLLYEQYF.